This TCR beta chain comes out of a study of type 1 and type 2 diabetes patients (dated by TCRdb to the mid-2010s). About the full investigation: Eight or nine type 1 diabetes patients, four type 2 diabetes patients and 6 or 7 nondiabetic controls, all recruited in China, made up the cohort. Altogether, about 20 million paired-end reads were produced across the whole study. TCRbeta libraries were sequenced paired-end on Illumina HiSeq 2000 or MiSeq instruments. For the type 1 diabetes patients, the type 2 diabetes patients acted as a disease comparison group. TCRbeta repertoires were profiled by high-throughput sequencing in the study to compare type 1 diabetes, type 2 diabetes and nondiabetic individuals. Across the study, CD4+ and CD8+ T cells were positively selected from PBMCs using CD4 or CD8 MicroBeads on MACS columns. When roughly 18-cycle amplification was compared with approximately 25-cycle amplification, V gene usage looked similar, suggesting that primer efficiencies were similar and PCR bias was random.

V is shortened by 1 base, J by 0 bases, and the region joining them spans 19 bases. For CDR1 and CDR2, the germline V gene lists SGHTA and FQGTGA. The CDR3 contains 19 residues, cysteine and phenylalanine counted. Here the CDR3 DNA is all that survives: 57 bases in frame from base 1. Every diabetic patient fulfilled standard classification criteria for type 1 or type 2 diabetes, and glucose and C-peptide were measured using WHO-recommended methods. Donors were excluded if they had other autoimmune diseases or infections within the previous four weeks. Approximately 9.8 milliliters of peripheral blood were drawn from each participant. LymphoPrep density separation was used to isolate PBMCs. Instrument on record: Illumina MiSeq. Genomic DNA from sorted T cell subsets was used as template for TCRbeta CDR3 amplification. The TCRbeta CDR3 region was amplified by multiplex PCR with 30 forward and 13 reverse primers. After the PCR products were purified with AMPure XP beads, a second PCR of roughly 25 cycles was run to add indices and adaptors. Before sequencing, the QIAquick Gel Extraction Kit was used to gel-purify the libraries. The source study handled its data this way. FLASH was used to merge the paired-end reads, and IgBLAST was used to align the reads to IMGT V, D and J germline references. Reads with below 70% alignment identity to germline references were discarded, leaving under 13,000,000 reads study-wide. CDR3 boundaries, reading frame and productivity were assigned according to IMGT definitions. Clones at or above 1% of reads were defined as highly-expanded clones, and diversity was measured by normalized Shannon entropy. Group differences in Shannon entropy were tested with unpaired two-tailed t-tests. Clones were called with MiXCR by TCRdb after fastp trimmed the public reads at Q25, and only in-frame beta chains were retained. Duplicate CDR3 protein sequences are folded into a single record with the most common DNA and genes. The V and J calls were determined by TCRdb, not by the authors. The sample yields about 290,000 distinct CDR3 sequences; around 47% were counted once. In total, the top ten clones hold roughly an eighth of the sample.

Worth noting for this clonotype: Its antigen remains undetermined. No much larger clone exists at a distance of one base, and base qualities are not known.

The paper as a whole reports these results and caveats: Type 2 diabetes and control samples had highly correlated V and J gene usage patterns, with an average between-sample correlation of approximately 0.97. Type 2 diabetes repertoires showed high diversity, significantly greater than type 1 diabetes repertoires in both CD4+ and CD8+ T cells. Because only a limited number of T2D and control samples were sequenced, some T1D-only HECs might also appear in more T2D or control samples. Type 2 diabetes patients had few highly-expanded CD4+ clones, median one, accounting for a median approximately 3.8% of reads. The study groups were not matched for age and gender, which could bias interpretation.

This receptor chain uses TRBV7-3 and TRBJ2-1; a tentative D call is TRBD2 (6 bases match). What was sequenced was peripheral blood mononuclear cells (PBMCs). This receptor was identified in a man aged 18-30 years with type 2 diabetes. The CDR3 in this case is CASSLKKAGQTSSYNEQFF. The DNA sequence is given as TGTGCCAGCAGCTTAAAAAAGGCGGGGCAAACTTCCTCCTACAATGAGCAGTTCTTC.